The rows below give T cell receptor beta chains drawn from one sample of a study of post-analysis software for immune sequencing data. MiXCR, run by TCRdb on the PCR reads, gives a single entry per CDR3 protein. The repertoire has about 260,000 distinct CDR3 sequences, 36% of them found once; the top ten carry less than 6%. The sequenced sample consisted of blood. Every receptor here comes from a girl under 18 with multiple sclerosis. Each CDR3 is given with its conserved first and last residue. The order of the fields is J gene, V gene, CDR3 protein.

TRBJ1-4,TRBV3-1,CASSQVSGGGEKLFF
TRBJ2-3,TRBV4-1,CASSRLAGNTDTQYF
TRBJ1-1,TRBV12-3/TRBV12-4,CASSNTPNTEAFF
TRBJ1-2,TRBV20-1,CSARDGGPYGYTF
TRBJ2-5,TRBV6-2/TRBV6-3,CASSQDRGETQYF
NA,TRBV6-2/TRBV6-3,CAGRPGQSRRTQYF
TRBJ2-5,TRBV20-1,CSATLGLAGEETQYF
TRBJ2-1,TRBV20-1,CSATGQYNEQFF
TRBJ1-3,TRBV29-1,CSVGTGTWDGNTIYF
TRBJ1-2,TRBV5-1,CASSLKPEDRRVGGYTF
TRBJ2-7,TRBV6-5,CASKRSGGVSYEQYF
TRBJ2-7,TRBV28,CASSPTTGNLYEQYF
TRBJ2-1,TRBV29-1,CSVVGGLGYNEQFF
TRBJ1-5,TRBV16,CASSRPFQGVQPQHF
TRBJ2-5,TRBV20-1,CSARAPGGRRETQYF
TRBJ2-1,TRBV10-3,CAISLATDEQFF
TRBJ2-1,TRBV20-1,CSASALAGAGLETQFF
TRBJ1-5,TRBV20-1,CSAGSNQPQHF
TRBJ2-3,TRBV20-1,CSAGGGRVDTQYF
TRBJ2-7,TRBV4-1,CASSQLNYGAYEQYF
TRBJ2-2,TRBV7-9,CASSGQGRGGELFF
TRBJ2-5,TRBV12-3/TRBV12-4,CASSKGGQETQYF
TRBJ2-4,TRBV19,CASSIGQSLAKNIQYF
TRBJ2-1,TRBV12-3/TRBV12-4,CASSLAPGTSGYNEQFF
TRBJ1-1,TRBV14,CAGSLRQGNTEAFF
TRBJ1-4,TRBV5-1,CASSSGQGREKLFF
TRBJ2-7,TRBV5-1,CASSSSGGFGKQYF
TRBJ1-5,TRBV20-1,CSARDHEGVQPQHF
TRBJ2-3,TRBV11-2,CASSPTGHSTDTQYF
TRBJ2-2,TRBV7-3,CASSSGLAVGELFF
TRBJ1-5,TRBV7-8,CASSLQGAWDSNQPQHF
TRBJ1-1,TRBV13,CASSARQELRRTFF
TRBJ2-1,TRBV3-1,CASSPLVAGGSNEQFF
TRBJ1-1,TRBV2,CASSFRGANTEAFF
TRBJ2-7,TRBV4-2,CASSQEGRGLSYEQYF
TRBJ1-2,TRBV28,CASRTRDGSYYGYTF
TRBJ2-2,TRBV5-1,CASSWRETTGELFF
TRBJ2-3,TRBV6-1,CASSELDGVDTQYF
TRBJ1-1,TRBV6-5,CASRNTLLNTEAFF
TRBJ1-4,TRBV20-1,CSARSGATNEKLFF
TRBJ2-3,TRBV10-3,CAITGLAGVGYF
TRBJ2-4,TRBV3-1,CASSPLLGQGRGIQYF
TRBJ1-5,TRBV11-2,CASSLTTGGNNQPQHF
TRBJ1-1,TRBV20-1,CSAPAGPRNTEAFF
TRBJ2-1,TRBV28,CASSSPGTGGHEQFF